What follows are 12 T cell receptor beta chains derived from one specimen sequenced in a study of blood T cells in healthy people across ages. Together with a sample-barcoded 5' primer, a J-beta primer mix was included in a second PCR lasting roughly 6 to 12 cycles. TCRdb reprocessed the 5' RACE reads via MiXCR and lists one record per CDR3 protein. The profile shows about 1.8 million distinct CDR3 sequences, around half of them singletons. The specimen sequenced was blood. The receptors originated from a middle-aged woman in good health.

The genes are TRBV18 and TRBJ1-2; possibly TRBD1 for D (5 bases). CDR3 size: 17 residues. Per germline, CDR1 KGHSH and CDR2 LQKENI. Trimming pared 2 bases from V and 2 bases from J, leaving 18 bases between. The CDR3 nucleotides read TGTGCCAGCTCACCAGCTACCCTGGGACGGAGGAACTATGGCTACACCTTC. Encoded protein: CASSPATLGRRNYGYTF.

This clonotype was observed at least ten times. The rearrangement uses TRBV12-3 or TRBV12-4 and TRBJ2-7; 8 nucleotides align to TRBD1. The CDR3 runs 14 residues. The V gene end was trimmed by 7 bases and the J gene end by 12 bases; junction bases not matched to a gene: 17. Here the CDR3 reads CASMSGTGLLRRYF. The CDR3 DNA follows: TGTGCCAGCATGTCCGGGACAGGTCTCCTGAGAAGGTACTTC.

Ten or more counts support this clonotype. The chain combines TRBV28 with TRBJ2-6; TRBD1 matches 7 bases. V dropped 6 bases and J dropped 0; count of bases not matched to a gene: 2. CDR1 MDHEN and CDR2 SYDVKM come from the germline V gene. There are 15 residues in the CDR3. The CDR3 loop is CASSPGGSGANVLTF. DNA for the CDR3: TGTGCCAGCAGCCCAGGGGGCTCTGGGGCCAACGTCCTGACTTTC.

V and J are TRBV6-4 and TRBJ2-1; no firm D call. Germline V gives CDR1 MRHNA, CDR2 SNTAGT. The length of the CDR3 is 13 residues. Trimming shortened V by 0 bases and J by 6 bases, and 6 bases separated the two germline ends. The CDR3 here is CASSDSDSNEQFF. In nucleotides, the CDR3 is TGTGCCAGCAGTGACTCGGATTCCAATGAGCAGTTCTTC.

V gene TRBV12-3 or TRBV12-4 combines with J gene TRBJ2-4, with D possibly matching TRBD2 (5 bases). This CDR3 comprises 15 residues. V was cut by 6 bases and J by 0 bases, with 12 bases left in between. CDR3 amino acids: CASSPGVEAKNIQYF. The CDR3 DNA sequence: TGTGCCAGCAGCCCCGGGGTGGAAGCCAAAAACATTCAGTACTTC.

The rearrangement joins TRBV24-1 to TRBJ2-3, with D unresolved. Germline CDR1 KGHDR, CDR2 SFDVKD. V was clipped by 3 bases and J by 5 bases, with 8 bases between them. This CDR3 comprises 13 residues. The CDR3 here is CATSDQRRDTQYF. CDR3 in DNA: TGTGCCACCAGTGATCAAAGGCGAGATACGCAGTATTTT.

This clonotype was counted a single time. J is TRBJ2-1 and V is TRBV24-1, with 11 bases matching TRBD2. The germline gives CDR1 KGHDR, CDR2 SFDVKD. J was trimmed by 10 bases and V by 4 bases; bases with no gene match: 8. The length of the CDR3 is 15 residues. The CDR3 bases are TGTGCCACCAGTGACCCCGGGACTAGCGGCCGGGAGCAGTTCTTC. Translating it yields CATSDPGTSGREQFF.

This clonotype occurred a few times. This chain uses TRBV27 with TRBJ1-5; D may be TRBD1 (6 bases). V lost 5 bases and J lost 6, with 20 bases in between. From germline, CDR1 is MNHEY and CDR2 SMNVEV (reference sequence). The CDR3 covers 16 residues. The DNA for the CDR3 is TGTGCCAGCAGTGCAGGGGTAAAGGTGTATAGTCAGCCCCAGCATTTT. Translating it yields CASSAGVKVYSQPQHF.

The chain recombines TRBV12-3 or TRBV12-4 with TRBJ1-2; D not certain. This CDR3 is 12 amino acids long. The V end lost 5 bases, the J end lost 8 bases, and 12 bases lay between the germline ends. CDR3 in amino acids: CASSMAVGGYTF. The CDR3 nucleotides read TGTGCCAGCAGTATGGCGGTTGGCGGCTACACCTTC.

The gene calls are TRBV20-1 and TRBJ2-7, with 7 positions matching TRBD1. The germline CDR1 and CDR2 sequences are DFQATT and SNEGSKA (reference sequence). This CDR3 comprises 18 residues. J was trimmed by 5 bases and V by 3 bases; bases with no gene match: 22. For the CDR3, the DNA is TGCAGTGCTAGGAAACCTCTCTTACAGGGGAAGGGGTCCAACGAGCAGTACTTC. This gives the protein CSARKPLLQGKGSNEQYF.

The chain joins TRBV6-2 or TRBV6-3 to TRBJ2-3, with D unresolved. The germline gives CDR1 MNHEY, CDR2 SVGEGT. The CDR3 has 15 amino acids. V lost 10 bases to trimming and J lost 0 bases, with 17 bases between them. CDR3 nucleotides: TGTGCCACTCGCACGGCCCCCACGAGCACAGATACGCAGTATTTT. Amino acid sequence: CATRTAPTSTDTQYF.

As to this clonotype: Compared with germline, one end of the junction differs, possibly owing to a read error. This rearrangement joins TRBV4-2 to TRBJ1-2, with TRBD1 matching 9 bases. The germline V gene has CDR1 LGHNA and CDR2 YNFKEQ. The CDR3 has 14 amino acids. The CDR3 protein is CASNQDRGNYGYTF. The CDR3 nucleotides are TGTGCCAGCAACCAAGACAGGGGGAACTATGGCTACACCTTC.